These 31 T cell receptor beta chains originate from one sample sequenced in a study of radiation and T cells in renal cell carcinoma (dated by TCRdb to 2018 to 2021). Explained via the paper, the time point label denotes: blood 2 weeks post-SBRT. The intended sense of this specimen's treatment or condition label: 15 Gy SBRT to primary tumor, nephrectomy 4 weeks later. The library was produced with the immunoSEQ multiplex PCR assay. TCRdb obtained this table from immuneACCESS and retained in-frame rearrangements with V and J assigned. These tables miss some clones; where compared with another copy, unresolved V genes account for less than half of the shortfall, and the remainder is unexplained. This sample holds roughly 130,000 clones; more than 75% were observed only once. The top ten clones comprise about 5.6% of the sample. Material: blood, obtained from a patient whose treatment included radiotherapy and nephrectomy. Receptor source: a woman between 65 and 79 years old with renal cell carcinoma.

This clone was seen a handful of times. The chain couples TRBV9 to TRBJ1-3, with D possibly matching TRBD1 (5 bases). CDR1 and CDR2 (germline): SGDLS, YYNGEE. V gave up 0 bases and J gave up 3 bases, with 16 bases separating them. The CDR3 length is 17 residues. The CDR3, as DNA: TGTGCCAGCAGCGTAGAAGACAGCCGTCTGGATGGAAACACCATATATTTT. It translates to CASSVEDSRLDGNTIYF.

This chain uses TRBV4-1 with TRBJ2-1; no reliable D call. V was shortened by 1 base and J by 1 base, with 8 bases between the two germline ends. This CDR3 has 15 residues. Germline CDR1 MGHRA, CDR2 YSYEKL. CDR3 sequence (DNA): TGCGCCAGCAGCCAAGGGATGCAATCCTACAATGAGCAGTTCTTC. This gives the protein CASSQGMQSYNEQFF.

The chain couples TRBV28 to TRBJ2-7; TRBD2 aligns across 7 bases. Losses at the gene ends were 7 bases for V and 2 bases for J; bases not matched to a gene: 11. This CDR3 has 15 amino acids. Germline V gene sequence: CDR1 MDHEN, CDR2 SYDVKM. CDR3 protein: CASTSTWGGTYEQYF. For the CDR3, the DNA is TGTGCCAGCACATCCACATGGGGGGGTACCTACGAGCAGTACTTC.

The chain couples TRBV30 to TRBJ1-6; D uncertain. Between the trimmed V and J ends, which lost 2 bases and 7 bases, there was a span of 9 bases. CDR1 is GTSNPN and CDR2 is SVGIG in the germline V gene (reference sequence). The CDR3 contains 13 residues. CDR3 region: CAWSRSGNSPLHF. The CDR3 DNA is TGTGCCTGGAGTCGGAGTGGCAATTCACCCCTCCACTTT.

The chain couples TRBV29-1 to TRBJ2-2, with 9 bases aligning to TRBD1. V lost 4 bases and J lost 4; bases outside the gene matches: 10. The CDR3 totals 16 residues. In germline, CDR1 is SQVTM, CDR2 ANQGSEA. The CDR3 DNA sequence: TGCAGCGTTGGGCCTTCCGACAGGGGGGCCACCGGGGAGCTGTTTTTT. This encodes CSVGPSDRGATGELFF.

As concerns this clone: Other DNA sequences in this specimen translate into the identical CDR3. This chain uses TRBV9 with TRBJ2-5; the match to TRBD2 covers 11 bases. Unmatched junction bases numbered 4, after V lost 3 bases and J lost 3 bases. Looked up from germline, CDR1 is SGDLS and CDR2 is YYNGEE. The CDR3 is 15 amino acids. The CDR3 DNA sequence: TGTGCCAGCAGCGGCCGACTAGCGGGGAAAGAGACCCAGTACTTC. Its translation is CASSGRLAGKETQYF.

The gene calls are TRBV2 and TRBJ2-3, with D possibly matching TRBD2 (5 bases). The germline V gene encodes CDR1 SNHLY and CDR2 FYNNEI. The V gene lost 6 bases and the J gene lost 3 bases, with 13 bases spanning the gap. This CDR3 comprises 14 residues. The CDR3 DNA sequence: TGTGCCAGCAGGGAGAGGACTTGGACAGATACGCAGTATTTT. Translated, it gives CASRERTWTDTQYF. Full variable domain (outside the CDR3, taken from reference TRBV2 and TRBJ2-3): EPEVTQTPSHQVTQMGQEVILRCVPISNHLYFYWYRQILGQKVEFLVSFYNNEISEKSEIFDDQFSVERPDGSNFTLKIRSTKLEDSAMYFCASRERTWTDTQYFGPGTRLTVL.

The J gene is TRBJ1-5, the V gene TRBV5-6; tentative D call: TRBD1 (6 bases). The CDR3 runs 13 residues. Looked up from germline, CDR1 is SGHDT and CDR2 is YYEEEE. Trimming left V 0 bases short and J 9 bases short, with 10 bases between. The CDR3 bases are TGTGCCAGCAGCTTGGATTTAGGGGGGCCCCAGCATTTT. Translation gives CASSLDLGGPQHF.

This chain uses TRBV29-1 with TRBJ2-2; tentative D call: TRBD1 (5 bases). Trimming stripped 4 bases from V and 7 bases from J, with 13 bases between. Germline V lookup: CDR1 SQVTM, CDR2 ANQGSEA. This CDR3 has 13 amino acids. The CDR3, as DNA: TGCAGCGTTGGGGGCAGGGTAGGCGGGGAGCTGTTTTTT. This encodes CSVGGRVGGELFF.

CDR3 loop: CASSLSGTTTGELFF. CDR3 DNA sequence: TGTGCCAGCAGTTTATCCGGGACCACTACCGGGGAGCTGTTTTTT. The gene calls are TRBV27 and TRBJ2-2, with D tentatively TRBD1 or TRBD2 (5 bases each). Germline CDR1 reads MNHEY; CDR2 reads SMNVEV (reference sequence). The ends were cut back, 0 bases at V and 5 bases at J, with 10 bases in the middle. The length of the CDR3 is 15 residues.

This chain uses TRBV19 with TRBJ2-6, with 8 bases fitting TRBD1. Germline-derived CDR1 and CDR2 are LNHDA and SQIVND (reference sequence). The ends lost 3 bases at V and 2 bases at J; junction bases unmatched: 6. The CDR3 runs to 17 residues. For the CDR3, the DNA is TGTGCCAGTAGTATTAGCACAGGGGGGACTGGGGCCAACGTCCTGACTTTC. It specifies CASSISTGGTGANVLTF.

The chain links TRBV10-3 to TRBJ2-3; TRBD2 aligns across 10 bases. Germline-derived CDR1 and CDR2 are ENHRY and SYGVKD. The CDR3 loop spans 13 amino acids. Losses at the gene ends were 3 bases for V and 10 bases for J; bases not matched to a gene: 4. The CDR3 sequence: CAISDDSGGSQYF. CDR3 coding DNA: TGTGCCATCAGTGATGATAGCGGGGGGTCGCAGTATTTT.

The V and J genes are TRBV27 and TRBJ1-1, with TRBD1 matching 10 bases. The V and J ends lost 4 bases and 3 bases, in that order; junction bases with no gene match: 11. CDR1 and CDR2 from the germline V gene are MNHEY and SMNVEV (reference sequence). The CDR3 contains 17 residues. The CDR3 reads CASSSQGTGVTDTEAFF. The CDR3 DNA is TGTGCCAGCAGTTCGCAAGGGACAGGGGTCACGGACACTGAAGCTTTCTTT.

The CDR3 coding sequence is TGTGCCAGTAGTTCTCCCGGGGGCTCTGGGGCCAACGTCCTGACTTTC. Translation gives CASSSPGGSGANVLTF. The rearrangement links TRBV19 to TRBJ2-6, with D possibly matching TRBD2 (6 bases). Germline V lookup: CDR1 LNHDA, CDR2 SQIVND (reference sequence). With 5 bases removed from V and 0 bases from J, the gap between germline ends came to 11 bases. The CDR3 runs to 16 residues.

The table lists this clone with a count of one. J is TRBJ2-3 and V is TRBV18; D is unresolved. Between the trimmed V and J ends, which lost 6 bases and 0 bases, there was a span of 7 bases. Looked up from germline, CDR1 is KGHSH and CDR2 is LQKENI. This CDR3 is 13 amino acids long. The CDR3 DNA sequence: TGTGCCAGCTCCCTCCGCAGCACAGATACGCAGTATTTT. Translation gives CASSLRSTDTQYF.

This clone has just a few counts. The chain uses TRBV6-4 and TRBJ2-3; no firm D call. The CDR3 is 15 residues long. CDR1 is MRHNA and CDR2 is SNTAGT in the germline V gene. V was pared by 3 bases and J by 0 bases, with 10 bases between. CDR3 coding DNA: TGTGCCAGCAGTGAAACCACTACTAGCACAGATACGCAGTATTTT. Residues: CASSETTTSTDTQYF.

Comments on this clone: One junction end does not reproduce the germline sequence, and a read error may be involved. The chain employs TRBV2 and TRBJ1-5, with D possibly matching TRBD1 (5 bases). CDR3 length: 12 residues. Looked up from germline, CDR1 is SNHLY and CDR2 is FYNNEI. The CDR3 region is CASSEGDQPQHF. CDR3 coding DNA: TGTGCCAGCAGCGAAGGGGATCAGCCCCAGCATTTT.

This CDR3 reads CASSPDRGTMNTEAFF. CDR3 nucleotide sequence: TGCGCCAGCAGCCCGGACAGGGGCACGATGAACACTGAAGCTTTCTTT. This chain connects TRBV5-1 to TRBJ1-1; TRBD1 agrees at 9 bases. The CDR3 loop spans 16 amino acids. With 4 bases clipped from V and 0 bases from J, the junction kept 7 bases outside the gene matches. Germline lookup yields CDR1 SGHRS and CDR2 YFSETQ.

This chain connects TRBV2 to TRBJ1-6; 8 nucleotides match TRBD1. Germline V lookup: CDR1 SNHLY, CDR2 FYNNEI. Trimming cost V 4 bases and J 7 bases; bases outside gene matches: 3. The CDR3 is made up of 14 amino acids. CDR3: CASSGTGTNSPLHF. In nucleotides, the CDR3 is TGTGCCAGCAGTGGGACAGGGACCAATTCACCCCTCCACTTT.

This clone was seen once. The gene calls are TRBV6-5 and TRBJ1-1, with D possibly being TRBD1 (6 bases). Germline values: CDR1 MNHEY, CDR2 SVGAGI. V lost 2 bases, J lost 1 base, and 8 bases lay in between. The CDR3 runs to 14 residues. CDR3 nucleotides: TGTGCCAGCAGTTACGGGGGCCCGAACACTGAAGCTTTCTTT. Translation: CASSYGGPNTEAFF.

The chain recombines TRBV27 with TRBJ2-2; D call uncertain. CDR1 is MNHEY and CDR2 is SMNVEV in the germline V gene (reference sequence). This CDR3 region has 14 residues. V was shortened by 6 bases and J by 1 base, with 9 bases between the two germline ends. CDR3 loop: CASSVVGNTGELFF. The CDR3 bases are TGTGCCAGCAGCGTCGTCGGGAACACCGGGGAGCTGTTTTTT.

The V and J genes are TRBV4-1 and TRBJ2-5; the match to TRBD1 covers 12 bases. Losses at the gene ends were 4 bases for V and 5 bases for J; bases not matched to a gene: 8. Germline V CDR1 and CDR2: MGHRA, YSYEKL. CDR3 length equals 16 residues. CDR3 residues: CASSLGTGGAWETQYF. As DNA, the CDR3 is TGCGCCAGCAGCCTTGGGACAGGGGGCGCGTGGGAGACCCAGTACTTC.

This clone was detected only once. V and J are TRBV6-1 and TRBJ1-2; D is uncertain. The V end was cut by 2 bases, the J end by 6 bases, with 16 bases between. This CDR3 is built from 15 residues. CDR1 is MNHNS and CDR2 is SASEGT in the germline V gene. DNA of the CDR3: TGTGCCAGCAGTGAATCGGGTGCAGGTCGCCATGGCTACACCTTC. This sequence encodes CASSESGAGRHGYTF.

The rearrangement joins TRBV10-3 to TRBJ1-2, with D perhaps TRBD1 (6 bases). CDR3 length: 17 residues. Germline CDR1 reads ENHRY; CDR2 reads SYGVKD. The ends were cut back, 0 bases at V and 7 bases at J, with 21 bases in the middle. CDR3 in amino acids: CAISESTGGRVSAGYTF. CDR3 DNA sequence: TGTGCCATCAGTGAGTCGACGGGGGGCAGGGTGTCAGCTGGCTACACCTTC.

This chain joins TRBV19 and TRBJ2-7, with D perhaps matching TRBD1 (7 bases). The CDR3 has 15 residues. V lost 5 bases and J 2 bases, leaving 16 bases between the germline ends. Germline CDR1 reads LNHDA; CDR2 reads SQIVND (reference sequence). CDR3 sequence reads: CASSHGGTVPYEQYF. As DNA, the CDR3 is TGTGCCAGTAGTCATGGCGGGACAGTCCCCTACGAGCAGTACTTC.

The V and J genes are TRBV5-1 and TRBJ1-1; no clear D. Germline V gene data show CDR1 as SGHRS and CDR2 as YFSETQ. V was shortened by 0 bases and J by 1 base, with 7 bases between the two germline ends. The CDR3 length is 14 residues. The CDR3: CASSLALPNTEAFF. The CDR3 bases are TGCGCCAGCAGCTTGGCTCTGCCGAACACTGAAGCTTTCTTT.

The gene calls are TRBV9 and TRBJ1-3; a possible D gene is TRBD1 (6 bases). The CDR3 has 13 residues. The germline gives CDR1 SGDLS, CDR2 YYNGEE. The V gene lost 1 base and the J gene lost 6 bases, with 8 bases spanning the gap. The CDR3 reads CASSVTGINTIYF. The CDR3 nucleotides read TGTGCCAGCAGCGTAACAGGGATAAACACCATATATTTT.

V gene TRBV7-9 combines with J gene TRBJ2-2; TRBD1 aligns across 10 bases. Losses at the gene ends were 3 bases for V and 5 bases for J; bases not matched to a gene: 3. The CDR3 has 15 amino acids. Per germline, CDR1 SEHNR and CDR2 FQNEAQ (reference sequence). The CDR3 protein is CASSLTGGRTGELFF. Written as DNA, the CDR3 is TGTGCCAGCAGCTTGACAGGGGGCAGAACCGGGGAGCTGTTTTTT. The full variable domain, its missing parts supplied by reference TRBV7-9 and TRBJ2-2, is DTGVSQNPRHKITKRGQNVTFRCDPISEHNRLYWYRQTLGQGPEFLTYFQNEAQLEKSRLLSDRFSAERPKGSFSTLEIQRTEQGDSAMYLCASSLTGGRTGELFFGEGSRLTVL.

J is TRBJ1-2 and V is TRBV14; a weak D match, TRBD1 (5 bases). This CDR3 comprises 16 residues. CDR1 SGHDN and CDR2 FVKESK come from the germline V gene. V was trimmed by 0 bases and J by 5 bases, leaving 16 bases between them. CDR3 coding DNA: TGTGCCAGCAGCCAAGATCTCTTAGGACACGGATATGGCTACACCTTC. This encodes CASSQDLLGHGYGYTF.

J is TRBJ2-5 and V is TRBV27, with D tentatively TRBD2 (7 bases). V was clipped by 3 bases and J by 1 base, with 21 bases between them. CDR1 MNHEY and CDR2 SMNVEV come from the germline V gene (reference sequence). This CDR3 is built from 18 residues. Here the CDR3 DNA reads TGTGCCAGCAGTTTTTCCCGGGGGGCAGGGACCATCCAAGAGACCCAGTACTTC. Its protein is CASSFSRGAGTIQETQYF.

This chain connects TRBV5-1 to TRBJ2-5; the D call may be TRBD1 or TRBD2 (6 bases each). Trimming stripped 0 bases from V and 6 bases from J, with 12 bases between. Germline-derived CDR1 and CDR2 are SGHRS and YFSETQ. The CDR3 is made up of 14 amino acids. CDR3 region: CASSLGQGRQTQYF. In nucleotides, the CDR3 is TGCGCCAGCAGCTTGGGGCAGGGGAGGCAGACCCAGTACTTC. Full variable domain (outside the CDR3, taken from reference TRBV5-1 and TRBJ2-5): KAGVTQTPRYLIKTRGQQVTLSCSPISGHRSVSWYQQTPGQGLQFLFEYFSETQRNKGNFPGRFSGRQFSNSRSEMNVSTLELGDSALYLCASSLGQGRQTQYFGPGTRLLVL.